The TCR beta chain described here comes from a study of metastatic and nonmetastatic thyroid tumors. About the study: Both malignant and benign thyroid patients supplied peripheral blood and tumor or nodule tissue samples, across which the repertoires of these patients were then compared.

Study processing details: A distant-metastasis classifier for papillary thyroid cancer was built using CDR3 differences across clinicopathological groups. TCRdb reanalyzed the PCR reads via MiXCR. These V and J calls originate from TCRdb's pipeline instead of the authors' own analysis. Of under 20,000 clones in the sample, roughly 26% were seen once. To note about this clone: The antigen is unknown.

Not a single patient had been given any form of treatment at any point before undergoing thyroid surgery. Findings and caveats of the study: In blood and tumor, TCR beta diversity was reportedly significantly higher in malignant thyroid tumors than in benign nodules.

The ends were cut back, 0 bases at V and 4 bases at J, with 4 bases in the middle. This CDR3 has 12 residues. Germline V gene sequence: CDR1 MGHRA, CDR2 YSYEKL. The V and J genes are TRBV4-1 and TRBJ2-7, with D uncertain. The TCR sequence derives from a male donor with papillary thyroid cancer or a benign thyroid nodule (not recorded which). Some clones in this sample may be carry-over from other donors' samples. Sample: blood. The CDR3 loop is CASSQDGYEQYF. CDR3 DNA: TGCGCCAGCAGCCAAGACGGATACGAGCAGTACTTC.